This T cell receptor beta chain was sequenced for a study of blood T cell repertoires in COVID-19. The wider study: Samples taken during acute and convalescent COVID-19 were collected in the United States, Italy and Spain.

Data came from immunoSEQ multiplex PCR; TCRdb stores just in-frame clones and leaves some out. Of 30,000 to 35,000 clones listed, around 90% were seen once; the top ten hold 0.55% to 0.7%. CDR3 length: 20 residues. V trimming: 2 bases; J trimming: 6 bases; junction bases outside the gene matches: 14. Germline CDR1 is PRHDT and CDR2 is FYEKMQ (reference sequence). V and J are TRBV13 and TRBJ2-2, with 14 positions matching TRBD2. The receptor was derived from a woman in her thirties or forties with active or convalescent COVID-19. Sequenced: peripheral blood. This chain's CDR3 is CASSLYQRTSGRSSPGELFF. The CDR3 DNA is TGTGCCAGCAGCTTATACCAGAGGACTAGCGGGAGGAGTTCCCCCGGGGAGCTGTTTTTT.